The 27 T cell receptor beta chains listed next were all sequenced from one sample in a study of blood T cell repertoires in COVID-19 (dated by TCRdb to 2020 to 2021). Libraries were constructed by the immunoSEQ multiplex PCR assay. TCRdb retrieved this table from immuneACCESS and kept in-frame rearrangements only. Not all clones are present; in checked studies, unresolved V genes account for under half, and no reason is known for the remainder. Recorded for this sample are some 200,000 clones; about 88% of them occurred a single time. The ten most abundant clones make up roughly 2.8% of the sample. Sequencing was performed on peripheral blood. Receptors originate from a man aged 50 or older who had recovered from COVID-19.

The rearrangement links TRBV29-1 to TRBJ1-2, with 9 bases matching TRBD1. Germline CDR1 SQVTM, CDR2 ANQGSEA. This CDR3 region has 15 residues. V lost 3 bases to trimming and J lost 5 bases; unmatched junction nucleotides: 10. The CDR3 here is CSVEGRTGVKYGYTF. Here the CDR3 DNA reads TGCAGCGTTGAGGGTCGGACAGGGGTAAAATATGGCTACACCTTC.

The chain is built from TRBV15 and TRBJ2-1, with TRBD1 as a possible D gene (6 bases). V gave up 3 bases and J gave up 7 bases, with 16 bases separating them. This CDR3 is built from 15 residues. Germline V gene lookup returns CDR1 LNHNV and CDR2 YYDKDF (reference sequence). CDR3 sequence reads: CATSRTGQWRNEQFF. As DNA, the CDR3 is TGTGCCACCAGCAGGACGGGACAATGGAGGAATGAGCAGTTCTTC.

This chain joins TRBV18 and TRBJ2-7; 7 nucleotides match TRBD1. V gave up 6 bases and J gave up 6 bases; unmatched junction bases: 8. The CDR3 runs 13 residues. Germline V gene data show CDR1 as KGHSH and CDR2 as LQKENI. CDR3 residues: CASSEQGYGEQYF. CDR3 DNA: TGTGCCAGCTCGGAACAGGGGTATGGCGAGCAGTACTTC.

This chain joins TRBV18 and TRBJ1-2; perhaps TRBD1 as D (6 bases). The CDR3 extends over 14 amino acids. Trimming left V 2 bases short and J 8 bases short, with 15 bases between. Per germline, CDR1 KGHSH and CDR2 LQKENI. CDR3 in amino acids: CASSPGQNIGGYTF. DNA of the CDR3: TGTGCCAGCTCACCAGGACAGAATATAGGGGGCTACACCTTC.

The CDR3 DNA follows: TGCGCCAGCAGCTCCGGGAGGTTGGCAGATACGCAGTATTTT. This sequence encodes CASSSGRLADTQYF. The rearrangement joins TRBV5-1 to TRBJ2-3; 7 nucleotides align to TRBD2. Germline V gene lookup returns CDR1 SGHRS and CDR2 YFSETQ. The CDR3 extends over 14 amino acids. V trimming: 3 bases; J trimming: 4 bases; junction bases outside the gene matches: 5.

The chain recombines TRBV27 with TRBJ1-2; TRBD1 might be the D (5 bases). The ends were cut back, 3 bases at V and 7 bases at J, with 12 bases in the middle. Germline V gene data show CDR1 as MNHEY and CDR2 as SMNVEV (reference sequence). The CDR3 is 13 amino acids. CDR3 sequence reads: CASSFTGGFGYTF. The CDR3 region has the DNA TGTGCCAGCAGTTTTACGGGGGGGTTTGGCTACACCTTC.

The chain uses TRBV6-6 and TRBJ2-5; perhaps TRBD2 as D (6 bases). Germline lookup yields CDR1 MNHNY and CDR2 SVGAGI (reference sequence). The V end was cut by 6 bases, the J end by 2 bases, with 16 bases between. This CDR3 is built from 15 residues. The CDR3 DNA reads as TGTGCCAGCAGCGCTAGCGATCGTCGGCAAGAGACCCAGTACTTC. This encodes CASSASDRRQETQYF.

The chain couples TRBV5-1 to TRBJ2-3; 7 bases map to TRBD1. This CDR3 comprises 16 residues. V shed 3 bases and J 0 bases; nucleotides not matched to a gene: 7. The V gene's germline CDR1 is SGHRS and CDR2 YFSETQ. The CDR3 spells CASSSVRDSSTDTQYF. CDR3 nucleotide sequence: TGCGCCAGCAGCTCAGTCCGGGACAGCAGCACAGATACGCAGTATTTT.

The CDR3, as DNA: TGTGCCAGCTCACCACTGGCTAGTGGGGGGCAAGAGACCCAGTACTTC. Translating it yields CASSPLASGGQETQYF. The chain links TRBV18 to TRBJ2-5; D perhaps matches TRBD2 (6 bases). The length of the CDR3 is 16 residues. The germline V gene has CDR1 KGHSH and CDR2 LQKENI. The V gene lost 1 base and the J gene lost 2 bases, with 14 bases spanning the gap.

The chain joins TRBV7-2 to TRBJ2-1; 7 nucleotides agree with TRBD1. The V and J ends lost 1 base and 7 bases, in that order; junction bases with no gene match: 10. CDR1 and CDR2 (germline): SGHTA, FQGNSA. The CDR3 contains 16 residues. The CDR3 nucleotides are TGTGCCAGCAGCTTAGGTCCGGCAGGGGGTGAAAATGAGCAGTTCTTC. It is translated as CASSLGPAGGENEQFF.

The gene calls are TRBV3-1 (or the pseudogene TRBV3-2) and TRBJ2-1; tentative D call: TRBD2 (6 bases). The CDR3 length is 17 residues. The germline CDR1 and CDR2 sequences are LGHDT and YNNKEL (reference sequence). With 0 bases removed from V and 6 bases from J, the gap between germline ends came to 18 bases. CDR3 protein: CASSQELGGRGFNEQFF. The CDR3 DNA reads as TGTGCCAGCAGCCAAGAGTTGGGGGGTCGAGGCTTCAATGAGCAGTTCTTC.

This clone was recorded only once. The chain joins TRBV10-2 to TRBJ2-6, with TRBD1 matching over 10 bases. The CDR3 is 18 residues long. The junction had 6 bases not matched to a gene; V was cut back by 4 bases and J by 0 bases. Germline V gene data show CDR1 as WSHSY and CDR2 as SAAADI. Here the CDR3 reads CASSVRDRGSSGANVLTF. In DNA, the CDR3 is TGCGCCAGCAGTGTCCGGGACAGGGGATCCTCTGGGGCCAACGTCCTGACTTTC.

The chain recombines TRBV18 with TRBJ1-3; 7 bases are shared with TRBD1. Germline CDR1 KGHSH, CDR2 LQKENI. Unmatched junction bases numbered 3, after V lost 2 bases and J lost 2 bases. The CDR3 length is 15 residues. CDR3 DNA: TGTGCCAGCTCACCAAGAGGGACAGCTGGAAACACCATATATTTT. Protein: CASSPRGTAGNTIYF. The full variable domain, in which reference TRBV18 and TRBJ1-3 provide the parts outside the CDR3, is NAGVMQNPRHLVRRRGQEARLRCSPMKGHSHVYWYRQLPEEGLKFMVYLQKENIIDESGMPKERFSAEFPKEGPSILRIQQVVRGDSAAYFCASSPRGTAGNTIYFGEGSWLTVV.

The chain joins TRBV7-9 to TRBJ1-4; 7 bases line up with TRBD1. Germline V gives CDR1 SEHNR, CDR2 FQNEAQ (reference sequence). The CDR3 contains 15 residues. V gave up 5 bases and J gave up 7 bases; unmatched junction bases: 10. CDR3 sequence reads: CASSGPGQTSEKLFF. For the CDR3, the DNA is TGTGCCAGCAGCGGTCCGGGACAGACTTCTGAAAAACTGTTTTTT.

This clone came up once. CDR3 in amino acids: CASNEGRGETQYF. The DNA for the CDR3 is TGTGCCAGCAACGAAGGGCGGGGCGAGACCCAGTACTTC. This rearrangement joins TRBV2 to TRBJ2-5, with D perhaps matching TRBD2 (6 bases). Trimming pared 7 bases from V and 5 bases from J, leaving 14 bases between. Looked up from germline, CDR1 is SNHLY and CDR2 is FYNNEI. The CDR3 is 13 residues long.

This clone turned up a few times. The J gene is TRBJ1-5, the V gene TRBV27; TRBD1 matches 8 bases. With 0 bases clipped from V and 2 bases from J, the junction kept 6 bases outside the gene matches. Germline V CDR1 and CDR2: MNHEY, SMNVEV (reference sequence). This CDR3 spans 17 amino acids. DNA for the CDR3: TGTGCCAGCAGTTTATCCGGCAGGGGGCGAGGCAATCAGCCCCAGCATTTT. It yields the protein CASSLSGRGRGNQPQHF.

The V gene is TRBV4-1, the J gene TRBJ2-1, with 14 bases fitting TRBD2. Germline V gene sequence: CDR1 MGHRA, CDR2 YSYEKL. J gave up 7 bases and V 1 base, and 15 bases lay outside the gene matches. The CDR3 runs to 20 residues. The CDR3 DNA is TGCGCCAGCAGCCAAGTTTATCCGGGACTAGCGGGAGTGATGGGTAATGAGCAGTTCTTC. Translating it yields CASSQVYPGLAGVMGNEQFF.

A single count supports this clone. The chain employs TRBV4-1 and TRBJ2-2; 9 positions agree with TRBD1. After removal of 4 bases from V and 6 bases from J, the junction contained 18 bases not matched to a gene. The germline gives CDR1 MGHRA, CDR2 YSYEKL. This CDR3 region has 19 residues. The CDR3 nucleotides read TGCGCCAGCAGCCCACGGACAGGGGAGTACGAGGACCTCCCCGGGGAGCTGTTTTTT. As protein: CASSPRTGEYEDLPGELFF.

This chain connects TRBV5-4 to TRBJ2-6; D may be TRBD2 (6 bases). The CDR3 length is 15 residues. Trimming took 4 bases from V and 2 from J, leaving 10 bases between them. Germline CDR1 SGHNT, CDR2 YYREEE (reference sequence). CDR3 residues: CASSRGGAGANVLTF. The CDR3 region has the DNA TGTGCCAGCAGCCGGGGCGGGGCTGGGGCCAACGTCCTGACTTTC.

This chain joins TRBV6-4 and TRBJ2-7; 7 bases fit TRBD1. The junction had 12 bases not matched to a gene; V was cut back by 6 bases and J by 4 bases. There are 15 residues in the CDR3. CDR1 is MRHNA, CDR2 SNTAGT, per germline. The CDR3 DNA reads TGTGCCAGCAGCCAGTCCCCCGGGACAGTATACGAGCAGTACTTC. Encoded protein: CASSQSPGTVYEQYF.

The chain couples TRBV7-2 to TRBJ2-2; TRBD2 agrees at 11 bases. The length of the CDR3 is 16 residues. The trim removed 5 bases at V and 6 bases at J, leaving 8 bases unmatched. CDR1 is SGHTA, CDR2 FQGNSA, per germline. The CDR3 sequence: CASSARLAGFPGELFF. The CDR3 DNA sequence: TGTGCCAGCAGCGCCAGACTAGCGGGATTTCCCGGGGAGCTGTTTTTT. Looking up the rest from reference TRBV7-2 and TRBJ2-2 gives the full variable domain: GAGVSQSPSNKVTEKGKDVELRCDPISGHTALYWYRQSLGQGLEFLIYFQGNSAPDKSGLPSDRFSAERTGGSVSTLTIQRTQQEDSAVYLCASSARLAGFPGELFFGEGSRLTVL.

V is TRBV7-9 and J is TRBJ2-7, with D tentatively TRBD1 (6 bases). Per the germline V gene, CDR1 is SEHNR and CDR2 is FQNEAQ (reference sequence). The CDR3 totals 14 residues. V was trimmed by 1 base and J by 6 bases, leaving 13 bases between them. CDR3 residues: CASSLGQARGEQYF. CDR3 sequence (DNA): TGTGCCAGCAGCTTAGGACAGGCAAGGGGCGAGCAGTACTTC.

The chain is built from TRBV5-1 and TRBJ2-5; D is perhaps TRBD2 (5 bases). The CDR3 is made up of 12 amino acids. Trimming removed 6 bases at V and 5 bases at J, with 11 bases between. Germline loops: CDR1 SGHRS, CDR2 YFSETQ. The CDR3 is CASTEGLETQYF. In nucleotides, the CDR3 is TGCGCCAGCACTGAGGGTCTCGAGACCCAGTACTTC.

The rearrangement joins TRBV28 to TRBJ1-1, with no clear D. The germline V gene encodes CDR1 MDHEN and CDR2 SYDVKM. CDR3 size: 11 residues. V lost 6 bases and J lost 6, with 8 bases in between. The CDR3 is CASRRVAEAFF. CDR3 in DNA: TGTGCCAGCAGGAGGGTAGCTGAAGCTTTCTTT.

J is TRBJ2-1 and V is TRBV5-4; TRBD1 agrees at 7 bases. This CDR3 contains 14 residues. The V gene's germline CDR1 is SGHNT and CDR2 YYREEE (reference sequence). V trimming: 4 bases; J trimming: 7 bases; junction bases outside the gene matches: 8. CDR3 bases: TGTGCCAGCAGCCCCCCGGGACAGATGAATGAGCAGTTCTTC. Translating gives CASSPPGQMNEQFF.

A note on this clone: Other DNA sequences in the sample encode the same CDR3. This chain uses TRBV6-5 with TRBJ2-5; unclear D gene. V was shortened by 2 bases and J by 2 bases, with 6 bases between the two germline ends. The CDR3 runs 13 residues. Germline V CDR1 and CDR2: MNHEY, SVGAGI. CDR3 sequence: CASSYGGQETQYF. CDR3 sequence (DNA): TGTGCCAGCAGTTACGGCGGACAAGAGACCCAGTACTTC.

This chain links TRBV2 with TRBJ1-2; D ambiguous. CDR1 is SNHLY, CDR2 FYNNEI, per germline. The V gene lost 2 bases and the J gene lost 3 bases, with 13 bases spanning the gap. The CDR3 length is 15 residues. CDR3 in amino acids: CASSENSIRYYGYTF. In DNA, the CDR3 is TGTGCCAGCAGTGAAAATAGCATTAGGTACTATGGCTACACCTTC.